The entry that follows covers one T cell receptor (beta chain) sequence. What it binds is not known. TCRdb independently ran MiXCR on the 5' RACE reads; one entry per CDR3 protein. The data show roughly 690,000 distinct CDR3 sequences, less than 7% seen once. This entry is derived from a study of identical twins. The study's findings and limits: High-abundance cord blood beta clonotypes had fewer insertions; memory repertoires showed none. Out-of-frame alpha sequences common to twins exhibited a surplus of low generation probability. The conclusions drew on cross-sectional statistical analysis instead of tracking the same donors.

CDR1 KGHDR and CDR2 SFDVKD come from the germline V gene. V shed 3 bases and J 4 bases; nucleotides not matched to a gene: 8. There are 17 residues in the CDR3. Material: naive T cells sorted from blood. The chain is built from TRBV24-1 and TRBJ2-3; 11 bases are shared with TRBD1. This TCR derives from a man between 18 and 35 years old in good health. This chain's CDR3 is CATSDLGQGAVADTQYF. The DNA for the CDR3 is TGTGCCACCAGTGATCTCGGACAGGGGGCGGTTGCAGATACGCAGTATTTT.